The source of this T cell receptor (beta chain) is a study of blood T cell repertoires in COVID-19. Turning to the study itself: Acute and convalescent COVID-19 samples came from the United States, Italy and Spain. Sources were T cells, B-cell-depleted T cells, or PBMCs; the material itself was cDNA or gDNA.

The CDR3 is 14 residues long. The V gene lost 4 bases and the J gene lost 5 bases, with 13 bases spanning the gap. Per germline, CDR1 KGHDR and CDR2 SFDVKD. Patients from Seattle were sampled longitudinally, starting during active infection. The repertoire was sequenced with immunoSEQ multiplex PCR; TCRdb's copy has only in-frame clones and lacks some. The sample has some 150,000 clones, less than 90% seen once. The clonotype was recovered from a woman aged 55-70 years with COVID-19, enrolled during active disease. The chain uses TRBV24-1 and TRBJ1-1; tentatively, D is TRBD1 (6 bases). Sequenced sample: peripheral blood. The CDR3 DNA is TGTGCCACCAGTGACACAGGGTCTGGAACTGAAGCTTTCTTT. Translating gives CATSDTGSGTEAFF.